These 7 T cell receptor beta chains share one sample of origin, sequenced in a study of blood T cell repertoires in COVID-19. Here immunoSEQ multiplex PCR was the method, and the copy in TCRdb shows in-frame clones only, minus some. The top ten hold roughly 4.2% of the sample, which has 300,000 to 400,000 clones, around 85% seen once. The specimen was PBMCs or T cells enriched from blood (not recorded which). The origin of the receptors is a woman in her thirties or forties with acute COVID-19.

V and J are TRBV6-2 or TRBV6-3 and TRBJ2-3; TRBD1 matches at 10 bases. The CDR3 is 18 amino acids. Germline V lookup: CDR1 MNHEY, CDR2 SVGEGT. V was clipped by 4 bases and J by 1 base; unmatched bases: 11. CDR3 residues: CASSSRALTGGGTDTQYF. CDR3 DNA: TGTGCCAGCAGTTCAAGAGCCCTGACAGGGGGCGGCACAGATACGCAGTATTTT.

This chain connects TRBV19 to TRBJ1-1, with 9 bases aligning to TRBD1. The CDR3 length is 15 residues. The V gene's germline CDR1 is LNHDA and CDR2 SQIVND (reference sequence). J was trimmed by 0 bases and V by 4 bases; bases with no gene match: 3. This chain's CDR3 is CASSKDRGLNTEAFF. In DNA form, the CDR3 reads TGTGCCAGTAGTAAGGACAGGGGTTTGAACACTGAAGCTTTCTTT.

There are a few counts of this clone. V and J are TRBV10-3 and TRBJ1-5; possibly TRBD1 for D (5 bases). Trimming took 10 bases from V and 0 from J, leaving 13 bases between them. In germline, CDR1 is ENHRY, CDR2 SYGVKD. This CDR3 is built from 14 residues. In nucleotides, the CDR3 is TGTGCCACCGCAATGGACACTAGCAATCAGCCCCAGCATTTT. Translated: CATAMDTSNQPQHF.

V and J are TRBV10-3 and TRBJ1-2; no clear D. V was pared by 2 bases and J by 5 bases, with 9 bases between. The V gene's germline CDR1 is ENHRY and CDR2 SYGVKD. The CDR3 covers 13 residues. CDR3 amino acids: CAISEDKSYGYTF. The CDR3 DNA sequence: TGTGCCATCAGTGAGGACAAGTCATATGGCTACACCTTC.

J is TRBJ2-6 and V is TRBV21-1; the table's D call TRBD1 went unverified against the DNA. TRBV21-1 is labeled a pseudogene. The CDR3 extends over 18 amino acids. The CDR3 DNA reads TGTGCCAGCAGCAAAGTTCCTCAGAGGGGGTTCGGGGCCAACGTCCTGACTTTC. Translated: CASSKVPQRGFGANVLTF.

V gene TRBV5-4 combines with J gene TRBJ1-2; tentative D call: TRBD1 (6 bases). V lost 0 bases and J 2 bases, leaving 11 bases between the germline ends. CDR3 length equals 15 residues. Germline V gives CDR1 SGHNT, CDR2 YYREEE (reference sequence). CDR3 DNA: TGTGCCAGCAGCTTGGTCGGGGGGCGCAACTATGGCTACACCTTC. Protein: CASSLVGGRNYGYTF.

The V and J genes are TRBV3-1 (or the pseudogene TRBV3-2) and TRBJ1-1; D is unresolved. The CDR3 covers 12 residues. CDR1 is LGHDT, CDR2 YNNKEL, per germline (reference sequence). V dropped 7 bases and J dropped 1 base, with 7 bases sitting between them. The CDR3 sequence is CASNSGNTEAFF. CDR3 coding DNA: TGTGCCAGCAACAGTGGGAACACTGAAGCTTTCTTT.